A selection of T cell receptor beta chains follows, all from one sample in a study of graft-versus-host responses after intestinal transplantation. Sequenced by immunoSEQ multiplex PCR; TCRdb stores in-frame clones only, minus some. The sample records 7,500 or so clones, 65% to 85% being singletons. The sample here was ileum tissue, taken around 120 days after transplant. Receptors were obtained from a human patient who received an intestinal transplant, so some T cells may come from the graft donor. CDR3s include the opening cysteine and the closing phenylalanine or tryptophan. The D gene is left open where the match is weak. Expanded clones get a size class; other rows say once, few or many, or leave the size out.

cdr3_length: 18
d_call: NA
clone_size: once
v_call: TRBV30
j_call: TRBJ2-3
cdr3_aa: CAWRGGDSQQSSTDTQYF
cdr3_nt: TGTGCCTGGAGGGGTGGAGACAGTCAGCAGTCTAGCACAGATACGCAGTATTTT

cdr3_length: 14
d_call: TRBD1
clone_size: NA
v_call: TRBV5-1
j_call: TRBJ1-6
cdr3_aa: CASSGQVEASPLHF
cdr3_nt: TGCGCCAGCAGCGGACAGGTCGAAGCTTCACCCCTCCACTTT

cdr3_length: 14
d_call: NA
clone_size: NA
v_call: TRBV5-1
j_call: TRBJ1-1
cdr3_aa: CASSLGGMNTEAFF
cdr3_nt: TGCGCCAGCAGCTTGGGGGGCATGAACACTGAAGCTTTCTTT

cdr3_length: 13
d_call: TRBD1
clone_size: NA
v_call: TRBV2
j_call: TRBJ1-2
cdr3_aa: CASSERDRYGYTF
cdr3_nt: TGTGCCAGCAGTGAAAGGGACAGATATGGCTACACCTTC

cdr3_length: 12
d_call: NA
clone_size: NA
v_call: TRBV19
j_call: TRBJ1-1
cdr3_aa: CASSWGRTEAFF
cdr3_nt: TGTGCCAGTAGTTGGGGCCGCACTGAAGCTTTCTTT

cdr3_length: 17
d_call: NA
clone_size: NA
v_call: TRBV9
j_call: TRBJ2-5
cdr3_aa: CASSVGTKARGEETQYF
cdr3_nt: TGTGCCAGCAGCGTCGGCACAAAGGCGCGAGGGGAAGAGACCCAGTACTTC

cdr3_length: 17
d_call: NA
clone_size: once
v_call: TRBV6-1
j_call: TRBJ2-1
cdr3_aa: CASSDLYGPTPYNEQFF
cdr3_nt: TGTGCCAGCAGTGATCTGTACGGGCCCACCCCTTACAATGAGCAGTTCTTC

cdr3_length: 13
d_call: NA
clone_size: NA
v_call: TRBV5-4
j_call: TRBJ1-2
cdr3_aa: CASSFEPIYGYTF
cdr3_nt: TGTGCCAGCAGCTTCGAACCGATCTATGGCTACACCTTC

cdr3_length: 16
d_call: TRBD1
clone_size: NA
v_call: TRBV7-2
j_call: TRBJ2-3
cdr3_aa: CASSLFGTGGTDTQYF
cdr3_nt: TGTGCCAGCAGCTTATTCGGGACAGGGGGCACAGATACGCAGTATTTT

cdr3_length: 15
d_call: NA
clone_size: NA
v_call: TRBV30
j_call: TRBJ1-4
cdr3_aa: CAWTKGGGRREKLFF
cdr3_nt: TGTGCCTGGACTAAGGGAGGGGGTCGGCGGGAAAAACTGTTTTTT

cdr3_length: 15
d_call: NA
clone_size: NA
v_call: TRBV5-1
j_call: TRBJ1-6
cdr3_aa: CASSSGPGNNSPLHF
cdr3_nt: TGCGCCAGCAGCTCGGGTCCGGGGAATAATTCACCCCTCCACTTT

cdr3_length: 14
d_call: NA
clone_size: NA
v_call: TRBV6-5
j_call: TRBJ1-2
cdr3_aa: CASSYSGLYYGYTF
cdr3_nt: TGTGCCAGCAGTTACTCGGGACTATACTATGGCTACACCTTC

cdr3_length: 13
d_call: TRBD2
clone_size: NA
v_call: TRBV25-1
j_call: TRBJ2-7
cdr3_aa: CASSALADYEQYF
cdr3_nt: TGTGCCAGCAGTGCACTAGCGGACTACGAGCAGTACTTC

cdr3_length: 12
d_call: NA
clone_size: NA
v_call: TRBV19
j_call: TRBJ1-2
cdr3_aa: CASSIQAGGYTF
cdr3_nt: TGTGCCAGTAGTATACAAGCAGGGGGCTACACCTTC

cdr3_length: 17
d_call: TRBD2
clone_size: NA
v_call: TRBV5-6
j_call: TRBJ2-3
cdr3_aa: CASSPGLAVPRTDTQYF
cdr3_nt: TGTGCCAGCAGCCCCGGACTAGCGGTACCTCGGACAGATACGCAGTATTTT

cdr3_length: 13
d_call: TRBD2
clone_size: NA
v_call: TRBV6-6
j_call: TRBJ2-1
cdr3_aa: CASSYEAGGPKFF
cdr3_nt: TGTGCCAGCAGTTACGAAGCGGGGGGGCCGAAGTTCTTC

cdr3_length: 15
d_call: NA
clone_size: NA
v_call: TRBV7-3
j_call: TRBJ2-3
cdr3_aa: CASSLIKLPTDTQYF
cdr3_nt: TGTGCCAGCAGCTTAATAAAGTTGCCCACAGATACGCAGTATTTT